This T cell receptor beta chain appears in the sequencing data of a study of T cell repertoires in cytomegalovirus infection. Turning to this clonotype: The antigen is not known.

TCRdb called the reads again in MiXCR, with one record for every CDR3 protein. The sample lists approximately 300,000 distinct CDR3 sequences, around a quarter occurring once. Germline loops: CDR1 SGHTA, CDR2 FQGNSA. The V end lost 1 base, the J end lost 4 bases, and 7 bases lay between the germline ends. The CDR3 has 13 residues. This receptor was taken from a human donor in good health (CMV status not recorded). Some clones in this sample may be carry-over from other donors' samples. This specimen was cultured PBMCs, taken from culture after CMV antigen stimulation. V is TRBV7-2 and J is TRBJ1-2; D gene uncertain. CDR3 amino acids: CASSLDATYGYTF. The CDR3 region has the DNA TGTGCCAGCAGCTTAGATGCCACCTATGGCTACACCTTC. The whole variable domain, filled in from reference TRBV7-2 and TRBJ1-2, reads GAGVSQSPSNKVTEKGKDVELRCDPISGHTALYWYRQSLGQGLEFLIYFQGNSAPDKSGLPSDRFSAERTGGSVSTLTIQRTQQEDSAVYLCASSLDATYGYTFGSGTRLTVV.